This TCR beta chain was profiled in a study of monozygotic twins with inflammatory bowel disease. As concerns this clonotype: The antigen is not known.

Study-wide points: Distinction of different T cell subtypes was not possible. Lower TCRbeta diversity (inverse Simpson) was seen in IBD patients than in healthy co-twins.

This CDR3 is 14 amino acids long. Looked up from germline, CDR1 is LGHDT and CDR2 is YNNKEL (reference sequence). TCRdb re-called the 5' RACE reads; one entry per CDR3 protein, DNA not given. The sample's table shows about 160,000 distinct CDR3 sequences. Specimen: blood. This sequence originates from a human donor with ulcerative colitis or Crohn's disease, or a healthy co-twin of an affected twin (not recorded which). The chain couples TRBV3-1 to TRBJ1-6. The chain's CDR3 is CASSLKADNSPLHF.